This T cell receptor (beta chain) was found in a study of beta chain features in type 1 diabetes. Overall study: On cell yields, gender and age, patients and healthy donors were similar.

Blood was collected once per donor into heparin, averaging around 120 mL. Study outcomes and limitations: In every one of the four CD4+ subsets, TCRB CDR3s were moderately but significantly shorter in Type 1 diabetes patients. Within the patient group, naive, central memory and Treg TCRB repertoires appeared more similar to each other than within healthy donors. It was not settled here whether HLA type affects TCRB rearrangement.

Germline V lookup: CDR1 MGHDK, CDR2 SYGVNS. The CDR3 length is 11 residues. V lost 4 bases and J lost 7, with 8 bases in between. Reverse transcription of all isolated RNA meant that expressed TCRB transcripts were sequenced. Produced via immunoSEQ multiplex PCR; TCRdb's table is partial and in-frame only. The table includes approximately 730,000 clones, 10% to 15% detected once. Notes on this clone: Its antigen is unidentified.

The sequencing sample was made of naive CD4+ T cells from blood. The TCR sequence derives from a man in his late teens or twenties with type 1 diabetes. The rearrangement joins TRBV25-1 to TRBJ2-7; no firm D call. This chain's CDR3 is CASSARIEQYF. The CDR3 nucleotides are TGTGCCAGCAGTGCTAGGATAGAGCAGTACTTC.